The sequence of this T cell receptor beta chain was determined in a study of identical twins. With regard to this clonotype: Its matching antigen is unknown.

A universal primer site came from template switching; cDNA carried unique molecular identifiers. From the 5' RACE reads, TCRdb called clonotypes with MiXCR, one entry per CDR3 protein. The sample lists about 240,000 distinct CDR3 sequences, approximately 11% occurring once. Overall study findings and caveats: Abundant beta clonotypes from cord blood had fewer insertions, unlike memory repertoires, which showed none.

This CDR3 comprises 15 residues. The germline V gene encodes CDR1 ENHRY and CDR2 SYGVKD. V was pared by 2 bases and J by 0 bases, with 7 bases between. The same sample was also studied in work on yellow fever vaccine responses in identical twins.

Sequenced material: memory (CD45RO+) T cells sorted from blood. The TCR comes from a woman aged 18-35 years in good health. The V and J genes are TRBV10-3 and TRBJ2-2; D uncertain. The CDR3 spells CAISEREPNTGELFF. For the CDR3, the DNA is TGTGCCATCAGTGAGCGCGAACCGAACACCGGGGAGCTGTTTTTT.